This section outlines one T cell receptor (beta chain) sequence together with its context. The target antigen is unknown. RNA transcripts gave rise to amplified TCR beta CDR3 regions. Carried out on the TCR CDR3, a first-round RT-PCR used the HTBI primer set. TCRdb re-analysed the multiplex PCR reads in MiXCR, keeping a single row per CDR3 protein. The sample shows under 350,000 distinct CDR3 sequences, 15% to 20% of them seen only once. This sample is drawn from a study of T cells in Graves' hyperthyroidism and ophthalmopathy. Whole-study context: Peripheral blood was collected at initial diagnosis, before any treatment.

Ophthalmopathy cases scored 3 or more on the Clinical Activity Score and 4 or more on NOSPECS grade, with duration below 3 months. Study-wide points: By a 13 V-J model, ophthalmopathy was set apart from stable hyperthyroidism. Within blood appeared most thyroid clonotypes that had expanded above 0.001.

The TCR comes from a woman aged 60-75 years with Graves' ophthalmopathy. Sequenced sample: blood.

DNA of the CDR3: TGTGCCAGCAGTCCCCACATAGCGGGCACAGATACGCAGTATTTT. This gives the protein CASSPHIAGTDTQYF. The rearrangement joins TRBV28 to TRBJ2-3; possibly TRBD2 for D (6 bases). This CDR3 is 15 amino acids long. CDR1 MDHEN and CDR2 SYDVKM come from the germline V gene. V lost 5 bases and J lost 1, with 13 bases in between.